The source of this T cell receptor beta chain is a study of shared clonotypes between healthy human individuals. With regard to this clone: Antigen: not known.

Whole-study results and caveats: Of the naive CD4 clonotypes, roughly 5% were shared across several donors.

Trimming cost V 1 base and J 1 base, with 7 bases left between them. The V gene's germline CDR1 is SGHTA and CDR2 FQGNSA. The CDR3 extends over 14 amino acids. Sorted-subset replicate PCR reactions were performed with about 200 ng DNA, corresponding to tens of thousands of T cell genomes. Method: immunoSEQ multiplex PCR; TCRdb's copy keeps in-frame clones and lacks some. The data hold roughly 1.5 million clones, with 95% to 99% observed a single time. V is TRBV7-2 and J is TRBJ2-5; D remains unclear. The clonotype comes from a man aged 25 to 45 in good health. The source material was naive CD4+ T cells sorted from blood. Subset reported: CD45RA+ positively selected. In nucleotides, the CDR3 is TGTGCCAGCAGCTTAGTTCCCCTCCAAGAGACCCAGTACTTC. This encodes CASSLVPLQETQYF.